This is a list of T cell receptor beta chains from one sample in a study of monozygotic twins with cystic fibrosis. The table came from immunoSEQ multiplex PCR; TCRdb's copy has only in-frame clones and leaves some out. The sample has about 15,000 clones, about 98% seen once. Source material: blood. These receptors were collected from a girl aged 2 to 10 with cystic fibrosis. The CDR3 runs from the conserved cysteine through the conserved F or W. A D gene is named only where the DNA matches it firmly. Clone size is stated in some rows and not others, as once, few, many or a class when expanded.

CDR3 DNA: TGTGCCAGCAGTGGTTCGGGACAGAACTTTAGGAATCAGCCCCAGCATTTT
CDR3 protein: CASSGSGQNFRNQPQHF
clone size: once
J gene: TRBJ1-5
D gene: TRBD1
V gene: TRBV2

CDR3 DNA: TGCGCCAGCAGTGAGTCTGGGCGGAACAATGAGCAGTTCTTC
CDR3 protein: CASSESGRNNEQFF
clone size: .
J gene: TRBJ2-1
D gene: .
V gene: TRBV10-1

CDR3 DNA: TGTGCCAGCAGCTTAGGCGGCGGGAGGGTTTACGAGCAGTACTTC
CDR3 protein: CASSLGGGRVYEQYF
clone size: .
J gene: TRBJ2-7
D gene: TRBD2
V gene: TRBV7-8

CDR3 DNA: TGTGCCAGCCGCCGACAAAGACATACAGGGGACTCTGGAAACACCATATATTTT
CDR3 protein: CASRRQRHTGDSGNTIYF
clone size: .
J gene: TRBJ1-3
D gene: TRBD1
V gene: TRBV28

CDR3 DNA: TGTGCCAGCAGTTTGGAGGGAGGAGAGACCCAGTACTTC
CDR3 protein: CASSLEGGETQYF
clone size: .
J gene: TRBJ2-5
D gene: .
V gene: TRBV28

CDR3 DNA: TGCGCCAGCAGCTTTGGCTTAGCCATATACAATGAGCAGTTCTTC
CDR3 protein: CASSFGLAIYNEQFF
clone size: .
J gene: TRBJ2-1
D gene: .
V gene: TRBV5-1

CDR3 DNA: TGTGCCTGCTTGCGGGGGTCGACGCAGTTCTTC
CDR3 protein: CACLRGSTQFF
clone size: .
J gene: TRBJ2-1
D gene: TRBD2
V gene: TRBV30

CDR3 DNA: TGTGCTAGCAGCCGGGACAGGGGGCGAGGAGAGACCCAGTACTTC
CDR3 protein: CASSRDRGRGETQYF
clone size: .
J gene: TRBJ2-5
D gene: TRBD1
V gene: TRBV7-7

CDR3 DNA: TGTGCCAGTAGTATTAAGCGCAGGGCTGGGGAGCTGTTTTTT
CDR3 protein: CASSIKRRAGELFF
clone size: .
J gene: TRBJ2-2
D gene: .
V gene: TRBV19

CDR3 DNA: TGTGCCAGCACGTATCCGGGACAGGGGTCCTACACCTTC
CDR3 protein: CASTYPGQGSYTF
clone size: .
J gene: TRBJ1-2
D gene: TRBD1
V gene: TRBV7-9

CDR3 DNA: TGTGCCAGCTGCCCGGTGCCCGCGGCTAATGAAAAACTGTTTTTT
CDR3 protein: CASCPVPAANEKLFF
clone size: .
J gene: TRBJ1-4
D gene: .
V gene: TRBV6-1

CDR3 DNA: TGTGCCAGCAGTTTGCGGCATTTCGGCACTGAAGCTTTCTTT
CDR3 protein: CASSLRHFGTEAFF
clone size: .
J gene: TRBJ1-1
D gene: .
V gene: TRBV28

CDR3 DNA: TGTGCCAGCAGCGTAAGACAGGGGGGCACCGAGCAGTACTTC
CDR3 protein: CASSVRQGGTEQYF
clone size: .
J gene: TRBJ2-7
D gene: TRBD1
V gene: TRBV7-2

CDR3 DNA: TGTGCCAGCAACACCGCGACAGGGGCACAGCCCCAGCATTTT
CDR3 protein: CASNTATGAQPQHF
clone size: .
J gene: TRBJ1-5
D gene: TRBD1
V gene: TRBV28

CDR3 DNA: TGTGCCAGCACCCTTCAGACGGGAATCCGGGAGACCCAGTACTTC
CDR3 protein: CASTLQTGIRETQYF
clone size: .
J gene: TRBJ2-5
D gene: .
V gene: TRBV2

CDR3 DNA: TGTGCCAGCAAAGGCCGGGCAGAAGCGACAGATACGCAGTATTTT
CDR3 protein: CASKGRAEATDTQYF
clone size: .
J gene: TRBJ2-3
D gene: .
V gene: TRBV2

CDR3 DNA: TGTGCCAGCAGCTTAGGAGACAGGGACTACACGGAGCAGTTCTTC
CDR3 protein: CASSLGDRDYTEQFF
clone size: .
J gene: TRBJ2-1
D gene: .
V gene: TRBV11-2

CDR3 DNA: TGTGCCAGCAGTTACGACGGAAGAAGGACTGAAGCTTTCTTT
CDR3 protein: CASSYDGRRTEAFF
clone size: .
J gene: TRBJ1-1
D gene: .
V gene: TRBV6-6

CDR3 DNA: TGTGCCAGCAGTTTTCAGGGTCCCGATAGGCTCTACGAGCAGTACTTC
CDR3 protein: CASSFQGPDRLYEQYF
clone size: .
J gene: TRBJ2-7
D gene: .
V gene: TRBV27

CDR3 DNA: TGTGCCAGCTCACCAAACTCAGGGGGTCAGGAAAAACTGTTTTTT
CDR3 protein: CASSPNSGGQEKLFF
clone size: .
J gene: TRBJ1-4
D gene: TRBD1
V gene: TRBV18

CDR3 DNA: TGTGCCAGCAGTTTACGGGGGGGGCTTGGTGGGGCCAACGTCCTGACTTTC
CDR3 protein: CASSLRGGLGGANVLTF
clone size: .
J gene: TRBJ2-6
D gene: TRBD2
V gene: TRBV27

CDR3 DNA: TGCGCCAGCAGCCTCGATGGGGGGGGCTCAGGAGAAAAACTGTTTTTT
CDR3 protein: CASSLDGGGSGEKLFF
clone size: .
J gene: TRBJ1-4
D gene: .
V gene: TRBV4-1

CDR3 DNA: TGCAGCCCAAGCGAAGGCTACACCTTC
CDR3 protein: CSPSEGYTF
clone size: .
J gene: TRBJ1-2
D gene: .
V gene: TRBV29-1

CDR3 DNA: TGTGCCAGCAGCCAAGGTGCGCTCTACGAGCAGTACTTC
CDR3 protein: CASSQGALYEQYF
clone size: .
J gene: TRBJ2-7
D gene: .
V gene: TRBV4-2

CDR3 DNA: TGTGCCAGCAGCCGGGGAGTTGGCACTGAAGCTTTCTTT
CDR3 protein: CASSRGVGTEAFF
clone size: once
J gene: TRBJ1-1
D gene: .
V gene: TRBV4-2

CDR3 DNA: TGTGCCTCTTACTCACATAATGAAAAACTGTTTTTT
CDR3 protein: CASYSHNEKLFF
clone size: .
J gene: TRBJ1-4
D gene: .
V gene: TRBV30

CDR3 DNA: TGTGCCAGCAGTTTAAGCAGGGCAGGAAATTTGTACGAGCAGTACTTC
CDR3 protein: CASSLSRAGNLYEQYF
clone size: .
J gene: TRBJ2-7
D gene: .
V gene: TRBV28

CDR3 DNA: TGTGCCAGCAGCTTGGATCGAGAGACCCAGTACTTC
CDR3 protein: CASSLDRETQYF
clone size: .
J gene: TRBJ2-5
D gene: .
V gene: TRBV5-4

CDR3 DNA: TGTGCCAGTAGTAGTACACAGAAGCCCTACGAGCAGTACTTC
CDR3 protein: CASSSTQKPYEQYF
clone size: .
J gene: TRBJ2-7
D gene: .
V gene: TRBV19

CDR3 DNA: TGCGCCAGCAGCCAAGTGGACAGGGACTACGAGCAGTACTTC
CDR3 protein: CASSQVDRDYEQYF
clone size: .
J gene: TRBJ2-7
D gene: TRBD1
V gene: TRBV4-1

CDR3 DNA: TGTGCCAGCAGTTTACGGGATAACTATGGCTACACCTTC
CDR3 protein: CASSLRDNYGYTF
clone size: .
J gene: TRBJ1-2
D gene: .
V gene: TRBV28

CDR3 DNA: TGCGCCAGCAGCCAAGGTGTCCCCCCGCGGGAGGACACTGAAGCTTTCTTT
CDR3 protein: CASSQGVPPREDTEAFF
clone size: .
J gene: TRBJ1-1
D gene: .
V gene: TRBV5-1

CDR3 DNA: TGTGCCAGTCCAAACGGACGGAGGGGGACTCGACGCAATCAGCCCCAGCATTTT
CDR3 protein: CASPNGRRGTRRNQPQHF
clone size: .
J gene: TRBJ1-5
D gene: .
V gene: TRBV5-6

CDR3 DNA: TGCGCCAGCAGCCAAGATCTAGCGGGGGACTCCTACGAGCAGTACTTC
CDR3 protein: CASSQDLAGDSYEQYF
clone size: .
J gene: TRBJ2-7
D gene: TRBD2
V gene: TRBV4-1

CDR3 DNA: TGTGCCAGCTCACCTCGGACTAGCGGGAGGGCCGGTGGTTCCTACGAGCAGTACTTC
CDR3 protein: CASSPRTSGRAGGSYEQYF
clone size: .
J gene: TRBJ2-7
D gene: TRBD2
V gene: TRBV18

CDR3 DNA: TGTGCCAGCAGCTTTGGACTTCCCTACAATGAGCAGTTCTTC
CDR3 protein: CASSFGLPYNEQFF
clone size: .
J gene: TRBJ2-1
D gene: .
V gene: TRBV7-9

CDR3 DNA: TGTGCCAGTCTCCGGGACAGGGGTCAGCCCCAGCATTTT
CDR3 protein: CASLRDRGQPQHF
clone size: .
J gene: TRBJ1-5
D gene: TRBD1
V gene: TRBV19

CDR3 DNA: TGTGCCAGCTCGATATCGGGACAGGGCTCCTACGAGCAGTACTTC
CDR3 protein: CASSISGQGSYEQYF
clone size: .
J gene: TRBJ2-7
D gene: TRBD1
V gene: TRBV18

CDR3 DNA: TGTGCCAGCAGAATCGGGGGCATCAATACTGAAGCTTTCTTT
CDR3 protein: CASRIGGINTEAFF
clone size: once
J gene: TRBJ1-1
D gene: .
V gene: TRBV6-1

CDR3 DNA: TGTGCCTGGAGTGGGGGGGGCAGTCAGCCCCAGCATTTT
CDR3 protein: CAWSGGGSQPQHF
clone size: once
J gene: TRBJ1-5
D gene: .
V gene: TRBV30

CDR3 DNA: TGCGCCAGCAGCCCGGAGGGAGACTCTCAAGAGACCCAGTACTTC
CDR3 protein: CASSPEGDSQETQYF
clone size: .
J gene: TRBJ2-5
D gene: .
V gene: TRBV4-1

CDR3 DNA: TGTGCCAGCAGCTTGGGACGGCTCTCTGGAAACACCATATATTTT
CDR3 protein: CASSLGRLSGNTIYF
clone size: .
J gene: TRBJ1-3
D gene: .
V gene: TRBV5-6

CDR3 DNA: TGTGCCAGTAGTACAGGGACAGGGGACGAGCAGTACTTC
CDR3 protein: CASSTGTGDEQYF
clone size: .
J gene: TRBJ2-7
D gene: TRBD1
V gene: TRBV19

CDR3 DNA: TGTGCCAGCAGCAAAGAGGGACCCGACAGGGGTGATAGCACTGAAGCTTTCTTT
CDR3 protein: CASSKEGPDRGDSTEAFF
clone size: .
J gene: TRBJ1-1
D gene: .
V gene: TRBV21-1

CDR3 DNA: TGTGCCAGCAGTTGGGGCGGACTGAACACTGAAGCTTTCTTT
CDR3 protein: CASSWGGLNTEAFF
clone size: .
J gene: TRBJ1-1
D gene: .
V gene: TRBV6-6

CDR3 DNA: TGTGCCAGCAGTTTTAGGACAGGGTCGTACGAGCAGTACTTC
CDR3 protein: CASSFRTGSYEQYF
clone size: once
J gene: TRBJ2-7
D gene: TRBD1
V gene: TRBV28

CDR3 DNA: TGTGCCAGCAGCTTAGGGTCAGGGATGGGCGCGACTAATGAAAAACTGTTTTTT
CDR3 protein: CASSLGSGMGATNEKLFF
clone size: .
J gene: TRBJ1-4
D gene: .
V gene: TRBV7-2

CDR3 DNA: TGTGCCAGCAGTTACTCATTTGACTCCTATGGCTACACCTTC
CDR3 protein: CASSYSFDSYGYTF
clone size: .
J gene: TRBJ1-2
D gene: .
V gene: TRBV6-5

CDR3 DNA: TGCGCCAGCAGTACCCGCGGCACCTCCCAAGAGACCCAGTACTTC
CDR3 protein: CASSTRGTSQETQYF
clone size: .
J gene: TRBJ2-5
D gene: .
V gene: TRBV23-1

CDR3 DNA: TGTGCCAGCAGTGTGACCGGAATAATAAGTACGCAGTATTTT
CDR3 protein: CASSVTGIISTQYF
clone size: .
J gene: TRBJ2-3
D gene: .
V gene: TRBV6-5

CDR3 DNA: TGCGCCAGCAGCTCCTGGACAGGGGTAGGAGAAAAACTGTTTTTT
CDR3 protein: CASSSWTGVGEKLFF
clone size: .
J gene: TRBJ1-4
D gene: TRBD1
V gene: TRBV5-1

CDR3 DNA: TGTGCCACCAGCAGGGGCAGCGGGGCTAGCACAGATACGCAGTATTTT
CDR3 protein: CATSRGSGASTDTQYF
clone size: .
J gene: TRBJ2-3
D gene: TRBD2
V gene: TRBV15

CDR3 DNA: TGCGCCAGCAGCTTGGCTGGGGTTTCCTATAATTCACCCCTCCACTTT
CDR3 protein: CASSLAGVSYNSPLHF
clone size: .
J gene: TRBJ1-6
D gene: .
V gene: TRBV5-1

CDR3 DNA: TGTGCCAGCGTGGAGAACACTGAAGCTTTCTTT
CDR3 protein: CASVENTEAFF
clone size: .
J gene: TRBJ1-1
D gene: .
V gene: TRBV25-1

CDR3 DNA: TGTGCCAGCAGCCGGGTAATATCCGGGGAGCTGTTTTTT
CDR3 protein: CASSRVISGELFF
clone size: .
J gene: TRBJ2-2
D gene: .
V gene: TRBV7-2